The 9 T cell receptor beta chains reported below all come from one sample, sequenced in a study of OX40 agonist ivuxolimab in advanced cancers. Libraries were prepared by immunoSEQ multiplex PCR; TCRdb keeps only in-frame clonotypes and omits some of them. In the table there are about 80,000 clones, about 83% of which are singletons. The sample here was CD4+ or CD8+ T cells sorted from blood, taken in a trial of the OX40 agonist ivuxolimab. These receptors were taken from an adult with an advanced solid tumor such as melanoma, head and neck, liver or kidney cancer.

The CDR3 coding sequence is TGCAGCGTTGTCGACAGGGGAGAATACGAGCAGTACTTC. Translating gives CSVVDRGEYEQYF. The V call is TRBV29-1, the J call TRBJ2-7; 8 bases agree with TRBD1. The germline V gene has CDR1 SQVTM and CDR2 ANQGSEA. The CDR3 sequence is 13 residues long. After removal of 4 bases from V and 4 bases from J, the junction contained 6 bases not matched to a gene.

V and J are TRBV5-1 and TRBJ2-3; 10 nucleotides match TRBD2. V gave up 0 bases and J gave up 3 bases; unmatched junction bases: 7. There are 17 residues in the CDR3. Germline CDR1 reads SGHRS; CDR2 reads YFSETQ. The CDR3 bases are TGCGCCAGCAGCTTGGCCTTTGCTAGCGGGGGAACAGATACGCAGTATTTT. As protein: CASSLAFASGGTDTQYF.

This clone was detected only a few times. This chain uses TRBV12-1 with TRBJ2-7. TRBV12-1 is labeled a pseudogene. The CDR3 has 16 residues. CDR3 bases: TGTGCCAGCAGCTTTTTTGAGGGGCCGCTCTCCTACGAGCAGTACTTC. Its protein is CASSFFEGPLSYEQYF.

The chain employs TRBV23-1 and TRBJ2-3; TRBD1 matches 8 bases. TRBV23-1 is an ORF; its function is uncertain. The V segment lost 0 bases and the J segment 7 bases; nucleotides outside the gene matches: 15. This CDR3 is built from 18 residues. The CDR3 region has the DNA TGCGCCAGCAGTCAATCGCTTCTCGGCAGGGGGCTAGTAAATACGCAGTATTTT. Protein sequence: CASSQSLLGRGLVNTQYF.

The genes are TRBV14 and TRBJ1-2; D is perhaps TRBD1 (5 bases). Between the trimmed V and J ends, which lost 4 bases and 7 bases, there was a span of 10 bases. The V gene's germline CDR1 is SGHDN and CDR2 FVKESK. The CDR3 has 12 amino acids. CDR3 sequence reads: CASSPGGFGYTF. The CDR3 nucleotides are TGTGCCAGCAGCCCCGGGGGGTTTGGCTACACCTTC.

This chain joins TRBV7-2 and TRBJ2-2, with D uncertain. Looked up from germline, CDR1 is SGHTA and CDR2 is FQGNSA. The V gene lost 5 bases and the J gene lost 4 bases, with 11 bases spanning the gap. CDR3 size: 14 residues. The CDR3 DNA is TGTGCCAGCAGCGCCCAGAACCCCACCGGGGAGCTGTTTTTT. Translation gives CASSAQNPTGELFF.

The CDR3 protein is CASRKTSLSYEQYF. The DNA of the CDR3 is TGTGCCAGCAGGAAGACTTCACTCTCCTACGAGCAGTACTTC. The chain is built from TRBV6-1 and TRBJ2-7; D remains unclear. This CDR3 region has 14 residues. Deletions cut 6 bases from V and 0 bases from J, with 12 bases between. Germline-derived CDR1 and CDR2 are MNHNS and SASEGT.

The gene calls are TRBV28 and TRBJ2-7; D not certain. With 3 bases removed from V and 3 bases from J, the gap between germline ends came to 6 bases. The CDR3 is 12 residues long. Germline CDR1 is MDHEN and CDR2 is SYDVKM. The CDR3 nucleotides read TGTGCCAGCAGTTTTGGGGTCTACGAGCAGTACTTC. Its translation: CASSFGVYEQYF.

The chain uses TRBV4-2 and TRBJ1-1; no definite D call. V was shortened by 3 bases and J by 0 bases, with 11 bases between the two germline ends. The CDR3 has 15 residues. Per the germline V gene, CDR1 is LGHNA and CDR2 is YNFKEQ. CDR3 nucleotide sequence: TGTGCCAGCAGCCACTCCGGGAGCATGAACACTGAAGCTTTCTTT. Translation gives CASSHSGSMNTEAFF.